The 9 T cell receptor beta chains given below trace back to one sample, sequenced in a study of T cell responses to AZD1222 COVID-19 vaccine. Sequencing was performed with immunoSEQ multiplex PCR; in TCRdb, only in-frame clones are kept and a portion is missing. The table lists roughly 90,000 clones, just over 90% of them singletons. The specimen comprised peripheral blood, sampled on day 0 of MenACWY control vaccination. The receptors here all came from an adult in good health.

The V and J genes are TRBV5-1 and TRBJ2-1; 8 bases line up with TRBD1. Per the germline V gene, CDR1 is SGHRS and CDR2 is YFSETQ. Unmatched junction bases numbered 3, after V lost 0 bases and J lost 1 base. The CDR3 sequence is 16 residues long. CDR3 sequence: CASSLVGQASYNEQFF. CDR3 nucleotide sequence: TGCGCCAGCAGCTTGGTGGGACAGGCATCCTACAATGAGCAGTTCTTC.

The chain carries TRBV7-9 and TRBJ2-1, with 7 bases identical to TRBD2. The junction had 17 bases not matched to a gene; V was cut back by 7 bases and J by 8 bases. CDR1 is SEHNR, CDR2 FQNEAQ, per germline (reference sequence). There are 16 residues in the CDR3. The CDR3 is CASNFKEGGQWDEQFF. As DNA, the CDR3 is TGTGCCAGCAACTTCAAAGAGGGAGGGCAATGGGATGAGCAGTTCTTC.

The chain couples TRBV9 to TRBJ2-2, with D unclear. The CDR3 extends over 13 amino acids. V lost 3 bases and J 2 bases, leaving 5 bases between the germline ends. Germline CDR1 and CDR2: SGDLS and YYNGEE. CDR3 protein: CASSGLNTGELFF. Here the CDR3 DNA reads TGTGCCAGCAGCGGACTTAACACCGGGGAGCTGTTTTTT.

CDR3 coding DNA: TGCGCCAGCAGCTCCTTAGCGGGAGGCGGGGATACGCAGTATTTT. Encoded protein: CASSSLAGGGDTQYF. The V call is TRBV5-1, the J call TRBJ2-3; TRBD2 matches at 10 bases. The V gene end was trimmed by 3 bases and the J gene end by 6 bases; junction bases not matched to a gene: 7. Germline loops: CDR1 SGHRS, CDR2 YFSETQ. The length of the CDR3 is 15 residues.

The chain has TRBV27 and TRBJ2-1, with TRBD2 matching 9 bases. The CDR3 runs 16 residues. V shed 3 bases, J shed 9 bases, and the junction held 12 bases outside the gene matches. CDR1 and CDR2 (germline): MNHEY, SMNVEV (reference sequence). The CDR3 sequence is CASSFWSGGRASEQFF. The CDR3 nucleotides are TGTGCCAGCAGTTTTTGGTCTGGCGGGAGGGCCAGTGAGCAGTTCTTC.

This chain joins TRBV14 and TRBJ1-1; maybe TRBD1 (6 bases). In germline, CDR1 is SGHDN, CDR2 FVKESK. V shed 1 base and J shed 4 bases, with 16 bases lying between them. The CDR3 loop spans 16 amino acids. The CDR3, as DNA: TGTGCCAGCAGCCAAGTGGTAGGGGGGTATGCCACTGAAGCTTTCTTT. Amino acids: CASSQVVGGYATEAFF.

The chain links TRBV6-4 to TRBJ2-1; 13 bases are a match to TRBD2. The CDR3 has 17 residues. J gave up 9 bases and V 6 bases, and 14 bases lay outside the gene matches. The germline gives CDR1 MRHNA, CDR2 SNTAGT. As DNA, the CDR3 is TGTGCCAGCAGGGGCACTAGCGGGAGGGGCCCCCGGAGTGAGCAGTTCTTC. It codes for CASRGTSGRGPRSEQFF.

The chain links TRBV10-1 to TRBJ2-7; 9 positions agree with TRBD2. CDR1 and CDR2 (germline): WNHNN, SYGVQD (reference sequence). J lost 5 bases, V lost 0 bases, and 5 bases had no gene match. CDR3 size: 15 residues. CDR3 sequence reads: CASSESNSGSNEQYF. The CDR3 DNA reads TGCGCCAGCAGTGAGTCGAATAGCGGGAGCAACGAGCAGTACTTC.

CDR3 bases: TGCGCCAGCAGCTTGTCACAGGGGGACACTGAAGCTTTCTTT. Protein product: CASSLSQGDTEAFF. This chain links TRBV5-1 with TRBJ1-1, with 8 bases identical to TRBD1. With V trimmed by 1 base and J by 3 bases, 2 bases remained unmatched. This CDR3 is 14 amino acids long. Per germline, CDR1 SGHRS and CDR2 YFSETQ.